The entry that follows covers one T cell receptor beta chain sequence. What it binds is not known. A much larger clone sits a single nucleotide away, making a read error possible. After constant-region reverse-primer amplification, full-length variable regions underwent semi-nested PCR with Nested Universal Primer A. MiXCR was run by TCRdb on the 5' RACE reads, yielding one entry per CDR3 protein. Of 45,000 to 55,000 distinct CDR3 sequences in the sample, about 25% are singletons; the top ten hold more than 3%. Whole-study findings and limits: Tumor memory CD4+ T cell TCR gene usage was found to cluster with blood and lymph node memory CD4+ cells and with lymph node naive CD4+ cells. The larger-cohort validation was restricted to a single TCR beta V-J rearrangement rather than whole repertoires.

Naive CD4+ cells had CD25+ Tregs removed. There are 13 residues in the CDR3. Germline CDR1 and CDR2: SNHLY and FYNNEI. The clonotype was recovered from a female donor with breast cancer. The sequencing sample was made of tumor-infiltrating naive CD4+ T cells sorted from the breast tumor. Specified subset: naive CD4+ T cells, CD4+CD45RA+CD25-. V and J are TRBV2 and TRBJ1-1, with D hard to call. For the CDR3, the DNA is TGTGCCCGCAGCCATAACGAGGACACTGAAGCTTTCTTT. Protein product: CARSHNEDTEAFF.